The 18 T cell receptor beta chains below come from one sample, sequenced in a study of memory CD4+ T cells and cytomegalovirus serostatus. TCRdb's copy holds only in-frame clones and misses some; the assay was immunoSEQ multiplex PCR. The profile shows around 60,000 clones, 82% of them singletons. The sort gate was single viable CD3+CD4+CD8-CD45RO+ cells for memory CD4+ T cells. The sequencing sample was made of memory CD4+ T cells from blood. Receptor source: an adult in good health and CMV-seronegative.

CDR3 in amino acids: CASSPRPRGQETQYF. Written as DNA, the CDR3 is TGTGCCAGCAGCCCACGGCCGAGGGGGCAAGAGACCCAGTACTTC. This sequence joins TRBV9 and TRBJ2-5; a possible D gene is TRBD1 (6 bases). This CDR3 spans 15 amino acids. Germline V CDR1 and CDR2: SGDLS, YYNGEE. The V end lost 4 bases, the J end lost 2 bases, and 15 bases lay between the germline ends.

The chain has TRBV29-1 and TRBJ2-7, with 7 positions matching TRBD1. The CDR3 extends over 14 amino acids. The junction had 17 bases not matched to a gene; V was cut back by 6 bases and J by 9 bases. CDR1 is SQVTM, CDR2 ANQGSEA, per germline. The CDR3 bases are TGCAGCGTCGTAACCGGGACAGTACCTGGAGGGCAGTACTTC. Its protein product is CSVVTGTVPGGQYF.

The chain joins TRBV29-1 to TRBJ1-1, with a weak D call TRBD1 (5 bases). The CDR3 is 13 residues long. Germline loops: CDR1 SQVTM, CDR2 ANQGSEA. The V gene lost 4 bases and the J gene lost 0 bases, with 9 bases spanning the gap. The CDR3 protein is CSVGKDMNTEAFF. The CDR3 DNA is TGCAGCGTTGGAAAGGACATGAACACTGAAGCTTTCTTT.

On this clone: A much larger clone is a single base away; this may be a read error. This chain connects TRBV7-8 to TRBJ1-2, with 9 positions matching TRBD1. Germline-derived CDR1 and CDR2 are SGHVS and FQNEAQ. The CDR3 contains 14 residues. J was trimmed by 3 bases and V by 1 base; bases with no gene match: 0. CDR3 nucleotides: TGTGCCAGCAGCTTAGGGACAGGGGACTATGGCTACACCTTC. This translates into CASSLGTGDYGYTF. The variable domain in full, with the rest retrieved from reference TRBV7-8 and TRBJ1-2, is GAGVSQSPRYKVAKRGQDVALRCDPISGHVSLFWYQQALGQGPEFLTYFQNEAQLDKSGLPSDRFFAERPEGSVSTLKIQRTQQEDSAVYLCASSLGTGDYGYTFGSGTRLTVV.

The chain is built from TRBV5-4 and TRBJ2-1, with 8 bases aligning to TRBD2. CDR3 length: 16 residues. With V trimmed by 2 bases and J by 3 bases, 7 bases remained unmatched. CDR1 SGHNT and CDR2 YYREEE come from the germline V gene (reference sequence). DNA for the CDR3: TGTGCCAGCAGCTTTAGGCTAGCGGGTTTCTACAATGAGCAGTTCTTC. Residues: CASSFRLAGFYNEQFF.

The chain links TRBV27 to TRBJ2-1; 9 nucleotides align to TRBD1. Germline lookup yields CDR1 MNHEY and CDR2 SMNVEV (reference sequence). The V segment lost 5 bases and the J segment 6 bases; nucleotides outside the gene matches: 5. The CDR3 runs to 14 residues. For the CDR3, the DNA is TGTGCCAGCAGTGGGACAGGGTTTAGCAATGAGCAGTTCTTC. Translation: CASSGTGFSNEQFF.

The CDR3 protein is CASKSAGNTIYF. As DNA, the CDR3 is TGTGCCAGCAAATCCGCTGGAAACACCATATATTTT. The chain joins TRBV6-5 to TRBJ1-3; no firm D call. This CDR3 is built from 12 residues. Trimming stripped 7 bases from V and 2 bases from J, with 6 bases between. Germline loops: CDR1 MNHEY, CDR2 SVGAGI.

The chain has TRBV28 and TRBJ2-1, with TRBD2 matching 9 bases. Germline assignment: CDR1 MDHEN and CDR2 SYDVKM. The V and J ends lost 7 bases and 4 bases, in that order; junction bases with no gene match: 11. The CDR3 totals 16 residues. In DNA, the CDR3 is TGTGCCAGCACCCGAGGGGGGACTAGCCGGTACAATGAGCAGTTCTTC. Translation: CASTRGGTSRYNEQFF.

The rearrangement links TRBV15 to TRBJ2-6; D is possibly TRBD1 (5 bases). The CDR3 totals 16 residues. From germline, CDR1 is LNHNV and CDR2 YYDKDF (reference sequence). V lost 0 bases and J 4 bases, leaving 10 bases between the germline ends. Written as DNA, the CDR3 is TGTGCCACCAGCAGAGATGTAGGGGTCGGGGCCAACGTCCTGACTTTC. This gives the protein CATSRDVGVGANVLTF.

The chain uses TRBV4-1 and TRBJ2-7; 7 nucleotides line up with TRBD2. Germline V gene data show CDR1 as MGHRA and CDR2 as YSYEKL. Germline trimming cut 1 base from V and 2 bases from J; bases unmatched to any gene: 11. This CDR3 has 17 amino acids. CDR3 in amino acids: CASSQGLLGGVTYEQYF. In DNA, the CDR3 is TGCGCCAGCAGCCAAGGGCTCCTGGGGGGGGTGACCTACGAGCAGTACTTC.

The chain has TRBV29-1 and TRBJ2-1; perhaps TRBD2 as D (5 bases). V lost 7 bases and J 3 bases, leaving 13 bases between the germline ends. Germline CDR1 and CDR2: SQVTM and ANQGSEA. CDR3 length: 13 residues. CDR3 sequence: CSGGRAGYNEQFF. The DNA for the CDR3 is TGCAGCGGAGGGCGAGCTGGCTACAATGAGCAGTTCTTC.

This clone showed up many times. The J gene is TRBJ2-7, the V gene TRBV4-2, with 14 bases fitting TRBD2. V trimming: 2 bases; J trimming: 1 base; junction bases outside the gene matches: 13. Germline V gene data show CDR1 as LGHNA and CDR2 as YNFKEQ. The CDR3 is 20 residues long. Written as DNA, the CDR3 is TGTGCCAGCAGCCAAAATGGGGGACTAGCGGGAGTTAGCAGGTCCTACGAGCAGTACTTC. As protein: CASSQNGGLAGVSRSYEQYF.

The V and J genes are TRBV6-6 and TRBJ2-7, with D unresolved. Germline CDR1 MNHNY, CDR2 SVGAGI (reference sequence). The CDR3 sequence is 13 residues long. The V gene lost 4 bases and the J gene lost 0 bases, with 7 bases spanning the gap. CDR3: CASSSPLSYEQYF. The CDR3 nucleotides are TGTGCCAGCAGTTCCCCCCTCTCCTACGAGCAGTACTTC.

The chain combines TRBV5-5 with TRBJ1-6, with a weak D call TRBD1 (5 bases). The ends were cut back, 1 base at V and 8 bases at J, with 13 bases in the middle. Germline V gene sequence: CDR1 SGHKS, CDR2 YYEKEE (reference sequence). The CDR3 is made up of 15 amino acids. CDR3 DNA: TGTGCCAGCAGCTTGTCGGCGGCAGGGTATTCACCCCTCCACTTT. It encodes CASSLSAAGYSPLHF.

The chain links TRBV28 to TRBJ2-2; D possibly corresponds to TRBD1 (5 bases). This CDR3 region has 14 residues. From germline, CDR1 is MDHEN and CDR2 SYDVKM. Trimming pared 6 bases from V and 5 bases from J, leaving 13 bases between. The CDR3 here is CASRPRQSTGELFF. Written as DNA, the CDR3 is TGTGCCAGCAGACCCAGACAGTCGACCGGGGAGCTGTTTTTT.

The chain combines TRBV30 with TRBJ2-1, with 14 bases identical to TRBD2. Germline V lookup: CDR1 GTSNPN, CDR2 SVGIG (reference sequence). This CDR3 has 13 amino acids. V was pared by 3 bases and J by 10 bases, with 2 bases of the junction left unmatched. The CDR3 loop reads CAWRTSGRGEQFF. CDR3 sequence (DNA): TGTGCCTGGAGGACTAGCGGGAGGGGAGAGCAGTTCTTC.

The chain combines TRBV11-2 with TRBJ1-3, with TRBD1 matching 7 bases. Trimming took 4 bases from V and 4 from J; bases not matched to a gene: 4. The CDR3 is made up of 14 amino acids. Germline V gene data show CDR1 as SGHAT and CDR2 as FQNNGV. CDR3 in DNA: TGTGCCAGCAGCTACGGGACAGAAGGAAACACCATATATTTT. Amino acid sequence: CASSYGTEGNTIYF. Complete variable domain (other parts from reference TRBV11-2 and TRBJ1-3): EAGVAQSPRYKIIEKRQSVAFWCNPISGHATLYWYQQILGQGPKLLIQFQNNGVVDDSQLPKDRFSAERLKGVDSTLKIQPAKLEDSAVYLCASSYGTEGNTIYFGEGSWLTVV.

CDR3 in DNA: TGCGCCAGCAGCTTGGCCGTTCGACAAGACAAAGAGACCCAGTACTTC. The encoded protein is CASSLAVRQDKETQYF. The chain is built from TRBV5-1 and TRBJ2-5; D unresolved. This CDR3 has 16 amino acids. Germline-derived CDR1 and CDR2 are SGHRS and YFSETQ. V lost 0 bases to trimming and J lost 3 bases, with 15 bases between them.